This entry concerns a single T cell receptor beta chain. Its antigen remains unidentified. The CDR3 is 14 residues long. The ends lost 5 bases at V and 7 bases at J; junction bases unmatched: 6. Germline loops: CDR1 SSHAT, CDR2 FNYEAQ (reference sequence). The entry originates in a study of cytotoxic CD8 clonotypes in ibrutinib-treated CLL. Study in general: A median approximately 12 months of treatment, range 6 to 36, preceded the collection of response samples.

The repertoire was sequenced with immunoSEQ multiplex PCR; TCRdb's copy has only in-frame clones and lacks some. The sample contains approximately 340,000 clones, approximately 67% of which appear only once. Notes on the study in general: Circulating CD8+ T-cell counts were tracked by baseline clonality, which exceeded that of age-matched healthy donors. Clonotypes that were public were uncommon, and they contracted or stayed stable on treatment.

The sequence was collected from a human donor with chronic lymphocytic leukemia. The chain links TRBV7-7 to TRBJ2-2, with TRBD1 identical over 8 bases. This specimen was PBMCs, taken after 36 months of ibrutinib treatment. The CDR3 nucleotides are TGTGCCAGCAGCCCCGGACAGGGTGGCGGGGAGCTGTTTTTT. Its protein is CASSPGQGGGELFF.